This passage covers 17 T cell receptor beta chains from one sample sequenced in a study of beta chain features in type 1 diabetes. Expressed TCRB transcripts got sequenced, as all isolated RNA was reverse transcribed. Repertoires were generated with immunoSEQ multiplex PCR, while TCRdb's copy carries only in-frame clones and drops some. The sample lists 300,000 or so clones, roughly 8% occurring once. What was sequenced was central memory CD4+ T cells from blood. These TCRs come from a young woman in good health.

The table lists this clone with a few counts. CDR3 bases: TGCGCCAGCAGCCAAGATCCACATGCGCTAGAGCAGTTCTTC. Protein: CASSQDPHALEQFF. V and J are TRBV4-1 and TRBJ2-1; D ambiguous. The CDR3 totals 14 residues. Germline V gene sequence: CDR1 MGHRA, CDR2 YSYEKL. V lost 0 bases and J 10 bases, leaving 13 bases between the germline ends.

The rearrangement joins TRBV28 to TRBJ2-1; 9 positions agree with TRBD2. Looked up from germline, CDR1 is MDHEN and CDR2 is SYDVKM. V trimming: 4 bases; J trimming: 9 bases; junction bases outside the gene matches: 10. The CDR3 extends over 15 amino acids. CDR3 sequence: CASSSPGTSFGEQFF. The DNA for the CDR3 is TGTGCCAGCAGTTCCCCCGGGACTAGCTTCGGTGAGCAGTTCTTC.

V usage is TRBV6-6 and J usage is TRBJ1-2; D not resolved. The CDR3 runs 13 residues. Germline V lookup: CDR1 MNHNY, CDR2 SVGAGI (reference sequence). The V end lost 6 bases, the J end lost 1 base, and 9 bases lay between the germline ends. The CDR3, as DNA: TGTGCCAGCAGGGGCAGTCTTAACTATGGCTACACCTTC. Translation: CASRGSLNYGYTF.

This clone was seen a few times. This chain connects TRBV5-6 to TRBJ2-5; D perhaps matches TRBD1 (5 bases). The CDR3 totals 15 residues. Trimming cost V 4 bases and J 0 bases, with 13 bases left between them. Looked up from germline, CDR1 is SGHDT and CDR2 is YYEEEE. CDR3 amino acids: CASSPVGRDQETQYF. In DNA, the CDR3 is TGTGCCAGCAGCCCGGTGGGCAGGGACCAAGAGACCCAGTACTTC.

This clone was seen many times. Other DNA sequences of this sample code for an identical CDR3. V usage is TRBV7-9 and J usage is TRBJ2-7, with 9 nucleotides matching TRBD2. Per germline, CDR1 SEHNR and CDR2 FQNEAQ (reference sequence). After removal of 5 bases from V and 1 base from J, the junction contained 9 bases not matched to a gene. This CDR3 spans 16 amino acids. The CDR3 here is CASSLGVAGVSYEQYF. In DNA, the CDR3 is TGTGCCAGCAGCCTCGGGGTAGCGGGAGTTTCCTACGAGCAGTACTTC.

This clone has a handful of counts. The rearrangement uses TRBV5-4 and TRBJ1-2, with D possibly matching TRBD1 (6 bases). Germline V gene sequence: CDR1 SGHNT, CDR2 YYREEE (reference sequence). V was shortened by 1 base and J by 0 bases, with 13 bases between the two germline ends. The CDR3 spans 16 residues. The CDR3 spells CASSLPGGEANYGYTF. The CDR3 DNA is TGTGCCAGCAGCTTGCCGGGGGGCGAGGCTAACTATGGCTACACCTTC.

The chain recombines TRBV19 with TRBJ2-3, with D possibly being TRBD2 (5 bases). This CDR3 region has 14 residues. The germline V gene has CDR1 LNHDA and CDR2 SQIVND (reference sequence). Trimming cost V 3 bases and J 2 bases, with 9 bases left between them. The CDR3 sequence: CASSMQRTTDTQYF. The CDR3 nucleotides read TGTGCCAGTAGTATGCAGCGGACCACAGATACGCAGTATTTT.

CDR3 region: CASSRTGGLGANVLTF. DNA for the CDR3: TGTGCCAGCAGCCGTACAGGGGGCCTTGGGGCCAACGTCCTGACTTTC. The gene calls are TRBV7-9 and TRBJ2-6; 9 bases are a match to TRBD1. Trimming cost V 5 bases and J 3 bases; bases outside gene matches: 5. The CDR3 sequence is 16 residues long. The germline V gene has CDR1 SEHNR and CDR2 FQNEAQ (reference sequence).

This clone has just a few counts. The chain is built from TRBV7-8 and TRBJ2-2; TRBD1 might be the D (5 bases). Germline V CDR1 and CDR2: SGHVS, FQNEAQ. Trimming cost V 1 base and J 1 base, with 10 bases left between them. CDR3 length: 16 residues. DNA of the CDR3: TGTGCCAGCAGCTTAGATGGGGCAGGGAACACCGGGGAGCTGTTTTTT. Its protein is CASSLDGAGNTGELFF.

This chain links TRBV4-1 with TRBJ2-6, with a weak D call TRBD2 (6 bases). This CDR3 contains 17 residues. The germline gives CDR1 MGHRA, CDR2 YSYEKL. V lost 1 base to trimming and J lost 1 base, with 11 bases between them. DNA for the CDR3: TGCGCCAGCAGCCAAGTGGGGCTAGCGTCTGGGGCCAACGTCCTGACTTTC. This gives the protein CASSQVGLASGANVLTF.

In its sample, this clone was seen many times. The chain has TRBV7-2 and TRBJ2-3, with D hard to call. Germline V CDR1 and CDR2: SGHTA, FQGNSA. The ends were cut back, 1 base at V and 2 bases at J, with 7 bases in the middle. This CDR3 is built from 14 residues. The CDR3 DNA is TGTGCCAGCAGCTTAGGAGGCCCCACAGATACGCAGTATTTT. Its protein product is CASSLGGPTDTQYF.

This clone was counted a few times. The J gene is TRBJ2-7, the V gene TRBV28; 9 positions match TRBD1. Germline V gene lookup returns CDR1 MDHEN and CDR2 SYDVKM. The CDR3 consists of 14 residues. Losses at the gene ends were 4 bases for V and 3 bases for J; bases not matched to a gene: 4. The CDR3, as DNA: TGTGCCAGCAGTTCGACAGGGGGGGACTACGAGCAGTACTTC. Protein product: CASSSTGGDYEQYF.

The genes are TRBV5-1 and TRBJ2-7; D gene uncertain. Germline CDR1 is SGHRS and CDR2 is YFSETQ. Trimming removed 0 bases at V and 3 bases at J, with 7 bases between. The length of the CDR3 is 13 residues. In DNA form, the CDR3 reads TGCGCCAGCAGCTTGGCCACGGTCTACGAGCAGTACTTC. As protein: CASSLATVYEQYF.

As for this clone: The sample contains more than one DNA sequence encoding this CDR3. This sequence joins TRBV28 and TRBJ2-1, with D possibly TRBD1 on 6 matching bases. CDR1 is MDHEN, CDR2 SYDVKM, per germline. The V and J ends lost 2 bases and 1 base respectively, with 6 bases between them. The CDR3 is made up of 14 amino acids. CDR3 loop: CASSLRGSYNEQFF. The CDR3 nucleotides read TGTGCCAGCAGTTTAAGGGGGTCCTACAATGAGCAGTTCTTC.

The sample holds a few counts of this clone. The chain employs TRBV11-2 and TRBJ2-7; tentative D call: TRBD1 (6 bases). The V end was cut by 5 bases, the J end by 0 bases, with 11 bases between. Per germline, CDR1 SGHAT and CDR2 FQNNGV. CDR3 length equals 14 residues. In DNA, the CDR3 is TGTGCCAGCAGCCCCCAGGGGATCTCCTACGAGCAGTACTTC. Translating gives CASSPQGISYEQYF.

This chain connects TRBV9 to TRBJ2-2; 8 nucleotides agree with TRBD2. V dropped 4 bases and J dropped 3; count of bases not matched to a gene: 5. This CDR3 comprises 15 residues. The germline gives CDR1 SGDLS, CDR2 YYNGEE. CDR3 in amino acids: CASSPPGGDTGELFF. For the CDR3, the DNA is TGTGCCAGCAGCCCCCCGGGGGGGGACACCGGGGAGCTGTTTTTT.

The genes are TRBV4-3 and TRBJ2-7; D could derive from TRBD1 or TRBD2 (5 bases each). CDR1 LGHNA and CDR2 YSLEER come from the germline V gene. V was clipped by 5 bases and J by 2 bases, with 16 bases between them. This CDR3 spans 15 amino acids. The CDR3 loop reads CASSVQRGPTYEQYF. In DNA, the CDR3 is TGCGCCAGCAGCGTACAACGGGGACCTACCTACGAGCAGTACTTC.